Listed below are T cell receptor beta chains from one sample, sequenced in a study of cytomegalovirus exposure and HLA in healthy donors. Clones were read by immunoSEQ multiplex PCR, and TCRdb kept only the in-frame ones, dropping some. This table has approximately 110,000 clones, over 75% appearing once. Sequencing was performed on PBMCs. Receptors were obtained from a woman between 35 and 50 years old in good health and CMV-seropositive. CDR3s leave out the opening cysteine and the closing phenylalanine or tryptophan.

v_gene: TRBV7-9; j_gene: TRBJ2-7; CDR3aa: ASSHRDHYEQY
v_gene: TRBV6-5; j_gene: TRBJ2-2; CDR3aa: ASRLSGSYTGELF
v_gene: TRBV14; j_gene: TRBJ2-7; CDR3aa: ASSHEYEQY
v_gene: TRBV19; j_gene: TRBJ2-3; CDR3aa: ATLAGPPGRTDTQY
v_gene: TRBV7-2; j_gene: TRBJ2-5; CDR3aa: ASSLTLAGGEETQY
v_gene: TRBV28; j_gene: TRBJ2-3; CDR3aa: ASSFNRGGTDTQY
v_gene: TRBV11-2; j_gene: TRBJ2-2; CDR3aa: ASSPTPGLEVSGELF
v_gene: TRBV5-4; j_gene: TRBJ2-7; CDR3aa: ASSLEGGSHSYEQY
v_gene: TRBV7-8; j_gene: TRBJ1-2; CDR3aa: ASSPQGNRGYT
v_gene: TRBV6-5; j_gene: TRBJ1-1; CDR3aa: ASSSRGVEAF
v_gene: TRBV5-1; j_gene: TRBJ2-2; CDR3aa: ATEGQPNTGELF
v_gene: TRBV6-1; j_gene: TRBJ2-5; CDR3aa: ASSAGAGPQETQY
v_gene: TRBV6-1; j_gene: TRBJ1-2; CDR3aa: ASTLDRDLNYGYT
v_gene: TRBV5-1; j_gene: TRBJ2-6; CDR3aa: ASSGQAGANVLT
v_gene: TRBV28; j_gene: TRBJ2-7; CDR3aa: ASSLGTSGRRPY